The source of this T cell receptor beta chain is a study of shared T cell receptors in the human thymus. CDR1 and CDR2 from the germline V gene are SGHRS and YFSETQ. The junction had 7 bases not matched to a gene; V was cut back by 4 bases and J by 1 base. The CDR3 totals 17 residues. Here immunoSEQ multiplex PCR was the method, and the copy in TCRdb shows in-frame clones only, minus some. The sample holds over 350,000 clones; 95% are singletons and the top ten take around 0.018%. The sequenced sample was thymocytes. This chain connects TRBV5-1 to TRBJ2-7; 14 bases agree with TRBD2. The TCR comes from a human donor. CDR3 in amino acids: CASSNPGLAGVSYEQYF. The CDR3 region has the DNA TGCGCCAGCAGCAATCCGGGACTAGCGGGAGTATCCTACGAGCAGTACTTC.